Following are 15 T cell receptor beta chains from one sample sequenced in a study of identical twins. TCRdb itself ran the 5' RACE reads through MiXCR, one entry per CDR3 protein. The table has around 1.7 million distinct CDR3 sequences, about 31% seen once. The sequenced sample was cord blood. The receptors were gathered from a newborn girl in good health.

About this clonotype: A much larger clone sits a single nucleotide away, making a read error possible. The CDR3, as DNA: TGTGCCAGCAGCGTAGTCCCACTGACAGAATACGAGCAGTACTTC. Translated: CASSVVPLTEYEQYF. This sequence joins TRBV9 and TRBJ2-4, with D possibly TRBD1 on 5 matching bases. The J call is in doubt because the DNA end fits TRBJ2-7 better. The CDR3 consists of 15 residues. Germline CDR1 SGDLS, CDR2 YYNGEE.

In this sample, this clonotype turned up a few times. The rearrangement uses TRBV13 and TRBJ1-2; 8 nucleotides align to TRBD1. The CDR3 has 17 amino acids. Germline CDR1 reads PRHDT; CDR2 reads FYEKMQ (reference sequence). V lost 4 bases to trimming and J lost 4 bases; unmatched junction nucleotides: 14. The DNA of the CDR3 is TGTGCCAGCAGCTCCGGACAGGGCCCACCTTCCCTCTATGGCTACACCTTC. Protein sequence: CASSSGQGPPSLYGYTF.

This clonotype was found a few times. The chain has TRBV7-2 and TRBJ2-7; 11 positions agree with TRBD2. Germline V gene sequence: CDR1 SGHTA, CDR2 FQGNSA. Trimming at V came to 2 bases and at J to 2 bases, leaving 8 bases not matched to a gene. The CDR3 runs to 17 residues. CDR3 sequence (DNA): TGTGCCAGCAGCTTAACAATAGCTAGCGGGAGGCCCTACGAGCAGTACTTC. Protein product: CASSLTIASGRPYEQYF. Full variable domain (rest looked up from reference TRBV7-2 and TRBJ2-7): GAGVSQSPSNKVTEKGKDVELRCDPISGHTALYWYRQSLGQGLEFLIYFQGNSAPDKSGLPSDRFSAERTGGSVSTLTIQRTQQEDSAVYLCASSLTIASGRPYEQYFGPGTRLTVT.

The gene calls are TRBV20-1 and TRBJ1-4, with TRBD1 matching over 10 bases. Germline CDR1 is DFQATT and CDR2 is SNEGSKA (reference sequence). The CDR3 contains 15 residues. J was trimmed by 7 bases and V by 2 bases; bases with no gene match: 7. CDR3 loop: CSARNGTGAIEKLFF. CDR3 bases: TGCAGTGCTAGAAACGGGACAGGGGCGATTGAAAAACTGTTTTTT.

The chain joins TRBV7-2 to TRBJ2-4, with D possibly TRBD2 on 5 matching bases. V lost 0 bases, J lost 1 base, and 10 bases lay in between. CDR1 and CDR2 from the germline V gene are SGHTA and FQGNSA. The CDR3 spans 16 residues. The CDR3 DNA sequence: TGTGCCAGCAGCTTAGCAGGCGGAGGTGCCAAAAACATTCAGTACTTC. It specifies CASSLAGGGAKNIQYF.

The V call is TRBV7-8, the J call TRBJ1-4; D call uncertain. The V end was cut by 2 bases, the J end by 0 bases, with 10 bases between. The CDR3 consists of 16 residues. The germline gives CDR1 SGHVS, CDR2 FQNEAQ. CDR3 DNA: TGTGCCAGCAGCTTAAGGCTAAAGGCAACTAATGAAAAACTGTTTTTT. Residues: CASSLRLKATNEKLFF.

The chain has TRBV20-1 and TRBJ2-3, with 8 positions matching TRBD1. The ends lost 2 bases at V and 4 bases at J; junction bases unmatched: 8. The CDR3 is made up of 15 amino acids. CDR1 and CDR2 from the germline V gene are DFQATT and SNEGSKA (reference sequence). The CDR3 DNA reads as TGCAGTGCTAGAAACCCCAGGGGGCGCGCAGATACGCAGTATTTT. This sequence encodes CSARNPRGRADTQYF.

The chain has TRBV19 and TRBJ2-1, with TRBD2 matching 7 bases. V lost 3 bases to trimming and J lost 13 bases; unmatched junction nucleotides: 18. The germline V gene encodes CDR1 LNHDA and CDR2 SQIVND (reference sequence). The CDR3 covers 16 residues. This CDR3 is CASSIRAGLLKETQFF. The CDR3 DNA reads TGTGCCAGTAGTATCCGAGCGGGACTCCTCAAAGAGACCCAGTTCTTC.

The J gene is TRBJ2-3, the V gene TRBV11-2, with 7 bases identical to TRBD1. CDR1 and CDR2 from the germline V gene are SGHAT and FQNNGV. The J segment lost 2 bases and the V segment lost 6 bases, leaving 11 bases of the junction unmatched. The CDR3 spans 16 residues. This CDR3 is CASSSYGQASTDTQYF. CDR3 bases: TGTGCCAGCAGTTCTTACGGACAGGCATCCACAGATACGCAGTATTTT.

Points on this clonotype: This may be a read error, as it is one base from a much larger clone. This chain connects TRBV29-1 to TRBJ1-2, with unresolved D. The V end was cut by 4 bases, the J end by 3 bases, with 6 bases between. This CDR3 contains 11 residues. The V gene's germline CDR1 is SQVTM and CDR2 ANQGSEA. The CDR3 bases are TGCAGCGTTGTGGGGTACTATGGCTACACCTTC. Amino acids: CSVVGYYGYTF.

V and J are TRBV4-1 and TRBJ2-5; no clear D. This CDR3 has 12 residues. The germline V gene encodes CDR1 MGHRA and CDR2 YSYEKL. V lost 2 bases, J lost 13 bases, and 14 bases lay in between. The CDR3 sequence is CASSQIASPRYF. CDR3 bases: TGCGCCAGCAGCCAAATCGCCAGCCCAAGGTACTTC.

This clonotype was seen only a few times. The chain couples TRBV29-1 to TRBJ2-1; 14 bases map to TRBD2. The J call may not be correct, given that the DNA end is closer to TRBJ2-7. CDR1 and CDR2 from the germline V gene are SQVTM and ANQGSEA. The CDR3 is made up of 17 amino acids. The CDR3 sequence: CSGKHGTSGGSYNEQYF. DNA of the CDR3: TGCAGCGGGAAACACGGGACTAGCGGGGGCTCCTACAATGAGCAGTACTTC.

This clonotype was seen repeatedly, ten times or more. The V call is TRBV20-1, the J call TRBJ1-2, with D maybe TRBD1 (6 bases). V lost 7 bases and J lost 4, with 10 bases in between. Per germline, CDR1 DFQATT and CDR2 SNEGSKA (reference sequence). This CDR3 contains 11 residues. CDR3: CSDSTGYGYTF. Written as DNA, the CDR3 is TGCAGTGATTCGACAGGCTATGGCTACACCTTC.

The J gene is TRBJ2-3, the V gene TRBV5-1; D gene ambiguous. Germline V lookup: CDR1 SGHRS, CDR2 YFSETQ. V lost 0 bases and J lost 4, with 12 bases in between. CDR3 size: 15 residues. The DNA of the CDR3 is TGCGCCAGCAGCTTGGGAGGTTTTGCTTCAGATACGCAGTATTTT. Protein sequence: CASSLGGFASDTQYF.

Here the CDR3 DNA reads TGTGCCAGCAGCCAAGATCCCGACAGCACCGGGGAGCTGTTTTTT. Translation gives CASSQDPDSTGELFF. This chain uses TRBV3-1 with TRBJ2-2, with a tentative D call TRBD1 (5 bases). In germline, CDR1 is LGHDT, CDR2 YNNKEL (reference sequence). The CDR3 contains 15 residues. Deletions cut 0 bases from V and 4 bases from J, with 9 bases between.